Listed below are T cell receptor beta chains from one sample, sequenced in a study of blood T cell repertoires in COVID-19. Repertoires were generated with immunoSEQ multiplex PCR, while TCRdb's copy carries only in-frame clones and drops some. This sample has over 150,000 clones; about 87% occur once, and the top ten carry under 15%. The sample was peripheral blood. The receptor source for this set is a woman aged 70-85 years with COVID-19, enrolled during active disease. Each CDR3 is given with its conserved first and last residue. Fields, in order: V gene, D gene, CDR3 length, J gene, CDR3 protein, CDR3 DNA. D genes are given only for firm matches.

V gene: TRBV18; D gene: TRBD1; CDR3 length: 17; J gene: TRBJ1-1; CDR3 protein: CASSPNRPGQGSTEAFF; CDR3 DNA: TGTGCCAGCTCACCCAACCGTCCGGGACAGGGGAGCACTGAAGCTTTCTTT
V gene: TRBV6-2/TRBV6-3; D gene: .; CDR3 length: 12; J gene: TRBJ1-6; CDR3 protein: CASSYSKPPLHF; CDR3 DNA: TGTGCCAGCAGTTATTCCAAGCCACCCCTCCACTTT
V gene: TRBV5-6; D gene: TRBD2; CDR3 length: 12; J gene: TRBJ2-3; CDR3 protein: CASSPGVAGVVF; CDR3 DNA: TGTGCCAGCAGCCCCGGGGTAGCGGGAGTTGTATTT
V gene: TRBV5-1; D gene: TRBD2; CDR3 length: 15; J gene: TRBJ2-1; CDR3 protein: CASSLLAGAYNEQFF; CDR3 DNA: TGCGCCAGCAGCCTACTAGCGGGAGCCTACAATGAGCAGTTCTTC
V gene: TRBV28; D gene: .; CDR3 length: 16; J gene: TRBJ1-1; CDR3 protein: CASGGAFGPWVSEAFF; CDR3 DNA: TGTGCCAGCGGGGGGGCGTTCGGGCCCTGGGTGTCTGAGGCTTTCTTT
V gene: TRBV5-1; D gene: TRBD1; CDR3 length: 13; J gene: TRBJ2-1; CDR3 protein: CASNHQGANEQFF; CDR3 DNA: TGCGCCAGCAACCACCAGGGGGCCAATGAGCAGTTCTTC
V gene: TRBV5-1; D gene: TRBD1; CDR3 length: 16; J gene: TRBJ2-7; CDR3 protein: CASSYGAGTGEYEQYF; CDR3 DNA: TGCGCCAGCAGCTATGGGGCCGGGACAGGGGAATACGAGCAGTACTTC
V gene: TRBV3-1/TRBV3-2; D gene: .; CDR3 length: 15; J gene: TRBJ1-3; CDR3 protein: CASSPRGLSGNTIYF; CDR3 DNA: TGTGCCAGCAGCCCCAGGGGCCTCTCTGGAAACACCATATATTTT
V gene: TRBV5-1; D gene: TRBD1; CDR3 length: 15; J gene: TRBJ1-1; CDR3 protein: CASSLEGQVGTEAFF; CDR3 DNA: TGCGCCAGCAGCCTGGAGGGACAGGTGGGCACTGAAGCTTTCTTT
V gene: TRBV4-2; D gene: .; CDR3 length: 16; J gene: TRBJ2-2; CDR3 protein: CASSQEAGLVTGELFF; CDR3 DNA: TGTGCCAGCAGCCAAGAGGCAGGCTTAGTCACCGGGGAGCTGTTTTTT
V gene: TRBV6-5; D gene: .; CDR3 length: 12; J gene: TRBJ2-7; CDR3 protein: CANRTYPYEQYF; CDR3 DNA: TGTGCCAACAGGACTTACCCTTACGAGCAGTACTTC
V gene: TRBV6-2/TRBV6-3; D gene: .; CDR3 length: 13; J gene: TRBJ2-2; CDR3 protein: CASRPQGFGELFF; CDR3 DNA: TGTGCCAGCAGGCCTCAGGGTTTCGGGGAGCTGTTTTTT
V gene: TRBV29-1; D gene: .; CDR3 length: 11; J gene: TRBJ1-2; CDR3 protein: CSVDPGYGYTF; CDR3 DNA: TGCAGCGTTGATCCAGGGTATGGCTACACCTTC
V gene: TRBV30; D gene: TRBD2; CDR3 length: 16; J gene: TRBJ2-7; CDR3 protein: CAWSLPGTSGTYEQYF; CDR3 DNA: TGTGCCTGGAGTCTCCCCGGGACTAGCGGGACCTACGAGCAGTACTTC
V gene: TRBV6-1; D gene: TRBD1; CDR3 length: 15; J gene: TRBJ1-5; CDR3 protein: CASSEDRGYNQPQHF; CDR3 DNA: TGTGCCAGCAGTGAAGACAGGGGTTACAATCAGCCCCAGCATTTT
V gene: TRBV3-1/TRBV3-2; D gene: .; CDR3 length: 15; J gene: TRBJ1-6; CDR3 protein: CASSQVLGVNSPLHF; CDR3 DNA: TGTGCCAGCAGCCAAGTGCTAGGGGTAAATTCACCCCTCCACTTT
V gene: TRBV7-9; D gene: .; CDR3 length: 15; J gene: TRBJ1-2; CDR3 protein: CASSLAGAWDYGYTF; CDR3 DNA: TGTGCCAGCAGCTTAGCAGGGGCGTGGGACTATGGCTACACCTTC